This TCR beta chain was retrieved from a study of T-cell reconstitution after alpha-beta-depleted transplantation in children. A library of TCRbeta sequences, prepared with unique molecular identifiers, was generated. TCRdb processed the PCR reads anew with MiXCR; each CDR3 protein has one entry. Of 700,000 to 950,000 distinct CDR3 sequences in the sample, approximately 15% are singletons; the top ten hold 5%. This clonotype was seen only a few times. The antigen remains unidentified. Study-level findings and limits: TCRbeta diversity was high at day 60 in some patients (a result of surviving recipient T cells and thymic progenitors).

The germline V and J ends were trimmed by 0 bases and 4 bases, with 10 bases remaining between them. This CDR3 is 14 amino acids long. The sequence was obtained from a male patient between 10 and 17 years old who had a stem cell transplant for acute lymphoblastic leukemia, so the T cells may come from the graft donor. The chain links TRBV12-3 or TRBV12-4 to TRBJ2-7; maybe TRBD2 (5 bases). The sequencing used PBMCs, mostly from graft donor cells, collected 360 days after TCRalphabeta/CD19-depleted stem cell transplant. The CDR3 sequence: CASSLAGLEYEQYF. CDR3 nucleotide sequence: TGTGCCAGCAGTTTAGCAGGACTGGAGTACGAGCAGTACTTC.